This T cell receptor beta chain stems from a study of blood T cell repertoires in COVID-19 (dated by TCRdb to the early 2020s). Study-wide context: Samples covering the acute and convalescent phases of COVID-19 were provided by collaborators in the United States, Italy and Spain. The repertoires were made available in a free public database intended to serve as a resource for research on the immune response to SARS-CoV-2. HLA class I and class II types, where available, came from metadata supplied by the sample provider rather than from assay-based typing. The samples were drawn from the first 160 participants of the ongoing ImmuneRACE study and from 1,254 subjects provided by 6 global collaborators. The material from the prospective study consisted of cDNA or gDNA derived from T cells, B-cell-depleted T cells, or PBMCs. Sample metadata almost always included a de-identified subject ID, COVID-19 status, age in years and sex. The dataset comprised deeply sampled blood TCRbeta repertoires from subjects exposed to, actively infected with, or recovered from COVID-19.

Note on this clone: This receptor's antigen is unknown. No base-level quality is on record; no much larger clone is a single base apart.

TCRbeta CDR3 regions were amplified from genomic DNA by means of the immunoSEQ Assay, a bias-controlled multiplex PCR. The authors' analysis ran thus. The number of nucleated cells in each sample was estimated by amplification of reference gene primers within the assay. Sequence reads were collapsed and filtered to measure the absolute abundance of every unique TCRbeta CDR3 rearrangement. For each sample, productive Simpson clonality was calculated as the square root of Simpson's diversity index across productive rearrangements. Sourced from immuneACCESS, this table was stored by TCRdb with only in-frame sequences that have V and J called. A share of the clones is absent; for the studies checked, an unresolved V gene accounts for under half, and the remainder has no known explanation. The D gene and trimming were derived from the DNA, and the V and J assignments and clone size from that table. The sample yields tens of thousands of clones; around four fifths were counted once. The ten largest clones capture 13% to 15% of the sample.

Results and caveats for the whole study, not just this receptor: The quantity of clinical and demographic metadata differed by source and by participant and was supplied without curation.

There are 14 amino acids in the CDR3, from cysteine to phenylalanine inclusive. Only CDR3 DNA remains: 42 bases, in frame from the first base. The germline V end is reduced by 0 bases and the J end by 5 bases; junction bases left unmatched: 1. From a lookup of the germline V gene (reference sequence), CDR1 and CDR2 are SGHNT and YYREEE. One collaborating source in Seattle enrolled patients during active infection and followed them longitudinally through the course of disease. Whole blood was collected in K2EDTA tubes by collaborating institutions according to the institutions' own protocols. For TCRbeta analysis, collaborators shipped samples as frozen whole blood, isolated PBMCs, or DNA extracted from either of those sample types.

The receptor's source is a man aged 55 to 70 with COVID-19, enrolled during active disease. The V gene is TRBV5-4 and the J gene is TRBJ2-2; TRBD1 fits 7 bases in the junction. The source material was peripheral blood. The nucleotides read TGTGCCAGCAGCTTGGAGACAGGGACCGGGGAGCTGTTTTTT. It is translated as CASSLETGTGELFF.